This passage covers 9 T cell receptor beta chains from one sample sequenced in a study of T cell repertoires in aging, cancer and after chemotherapy. Peripheral blood genomic DNA, not sorted cells or RNA, was the template. Rearranged V-D-J TRB sequences were amplified with a mixed TRB-A/B primer pool. Each CDR3 protein gets one entry after TCRdb re-called the multiplex PCR reads with MiXCR. The repertoire holds roughly 2,000 distinct CDR3 sequences, with roughly 31% as singletons. Specimen: blood. The origin of the receptors is a human donor with a solid tumor.

This clonotype came up a few times. The chain combines TRBV7-2 with TRBJ2-7, with a possible D match to TRBD1 (6 bases). The CDR3 consists of 14 residues. In germline, CDR1 is SGHTA, CDR2 FQGNSA. The V end was cut by 1 base, the J end by 7 bases, with 14 bases between. The CDR3 sequence: CASSLDIGGREQYF. As DNA, the CDR3 is TGTGCCAGCAGCTTAGACATAGGGGGTAGGGAGCAGTACTTC.

This clonotype is medium-sized within its sample. CDR3: CASTVRQGAYEQYF. CDR3 DNA sequence: TGTGCCAGCACCGTAAGACAGGGGGCCTACGAGCAGTACTTC. The chain uses TRBV6-5 and TRBJ2-7; 9 bases align to TRBD1. Looked up from germline, CDR1 is MNHEY and CDR2 is SVGAGI. CDR3 size: 14 residues. The ends lost 7 bases at V and 2 bases at J; junction bases unmatched: 6.

Within the sample, this clonotype is medium-sized. The gene calls are TRBV27 and TRBJ2-3; tentatively, D is TRBD1 (8 bases). Germline CDR1 is MNHEY and CDR2 is SMNVEV (reference sequence). This CDR3 is built from 15 residues. V was clipped by 3 bases and J by 5 bases, with 15 bases between them. CDR3 DNA sequence: TGTGCCAGCAGTTTGCAGGGGGCGGGGGTAGATACGCAGTATTTT. Protein sequence: CASSLQGAGVDTQYF.

The rearrangement uses TRBV7-6 and TRBJ2-1; 8 positions agree with TRBD2. The V segment lost 8 bases and the J segment 7 bases; nucleotides outside the gene matches: 7. The CDR3 loop spans 13 amino acids. Germline V CDR1 and CDR2: SGHVS, FNYEAQ. For the CDR3, the DNA is TGTGCCAGCGGGGGGACTAGTAGTAATGAGCAGTTCTTC. Translated, it gives CASGGTSSNEQFF.

This clonotype is large by share. One junction end disagrees with the germline gene, perhaps due to a read error. The V and J genes are TRBV30 and TRBJ1-3; D not resolved. CDR3 length equals 12 residues. Germline CDR1 GTSNPN, CDR2 SVGIG (reference sequence). The CDR3 region has the DNA TGTGCCCGGAGTAGCTCTGGAAACACCATATATTTT. Translation: CARSSSGNTIYF.

The chain joins TRBV10-3 to TRBJ2-7; 7 bases are a match to TRBD2. V shed 9 bases, J shed 3 bases, and the junction held 2 bases outside the gene matches. Germline V CDR1 and CDR2: ENHRY, SYGVKD. The CDR3 has 11 residues. The CDR3 DNA sequence: TGTGCCATTCGGGGGGTCTACGAGCAGTACTTC. This encodes CAIRGVYEQYF.

This sequence joins TRBV10-3 and TRBJ1-1; D is ambiguous. Per germline, CDR1 ENHRY and CDR2 SYGVKD. V was trimmed by 2 bases and J by 0 bases, leaving 7 bases between them. The CDR3 runs 14 residues. The CDR3 here is CAISERVMNTEAFF. CDR3 coding DNA: TGTGCCATCAGTGAGAGGGTTATGAACACTGAAGCTTTCTTT.

The V call is TRBV12-3 or TRBV12-4, the J call TRBJ2-2, with D perhaps matching TRBD1 (6 bases). The germline V and J ends were trimmed by 7 bases and 4 bases, with 13 bases remaining between them. The CDR3 spans 14 residues. The CDR3 DNA reads as TGTGCCAGCACCCCTGGGGGCGGCACCGGGGAGCTGTTTTTT. This translates into CASTPGGGTGELFF.

By frequency in the sample, this clonotype is medium-sized. The chain joins TRBV5-6 to TRBJ2-1, with a weak D call TRBD2 (5 bases). Germline V gene sequence: CDR1 SGHDT, CDR2 YYEEEE. V was clipped by 6 bases and J by 5 bases, with 15 bases between them. CDR3 size: 14 residues. Written as DNA, the CDR3 is TGTGCCAGCACCGACCTACTAGTAAACAATGAGCAGTTCTTC. Its translation: CASTDLLVNNEQFF. Complete variable domain (other parts from reference TRBV5-6 and TRBJ2-1): DAGVTQSPTHLIKTRGQQVTLRCSPKSGHDTVSWYQQALGQGPQFIFQYYEEEERQRGNFPDRFSGHQFPNYSSELNVNALLLGDSALYLCASTDLLVNNEQFFGPGTRLTVL.